These 5 T cell receptor beta chains were sequenced from one sample in a study of blood T cell repertoires in COVID-19. Measured with immunoSEQ multiplex PCR; TCRdb has only the in-frame clones, and not every one. Counted here are hundreds of thousands of clones, about four fifths occurring once; the ten biggest clones make up around 8.9%. Input material: peripheral blood. These receptors came from an elderly man with acute or convalescent COVID-19.

The CDR3 DNA reads as TGTGCCAGCAGCCAAGCAACCGGGACAGGGTCATTCGCCTACAATGAGCAGTTCTTC. Its translation: CASSQATGTGSFAYNEQFF. The chain has TRBV4-2 and TRBJ2-1, with 9 bases matching TRBD1. The CDR3 is 19 residues long. V gave up 1 base and J gave up 2 bases; unmatched junction bases: 12. Germline CDR1 LGHNA, CDR2 YNFKEQ.

This sequence joins TRBV5-1 and TRBJ2-4; 13 positions agree with TRBD2. From germline, CDR1 is SGHRS and CDR2 YFSETQ. The V and J ends lost 2 bases and 6 bases, in that order; junction bases with no gene match: 14. The CDR3 runs 19 residues. The CDR3 sequence: CASSLFLTSGGQGLNIQYF. CDR3 in DNA: TGCGCCAGCAGCTTATTTTTGACTAGCGGGGGGCAAGGATTAAACATTCAGTACTTC.

This clone was seen a handful of times. The chain uses TRBV29-1 and TRBJ2-1; tentative D call: TRBD2 (5 bases). This CDR3 spans 13 amino acids. Trimming shortened V by 1 base and J by 4 bases, and 8 bases separated the two germline ends. The germline V gene encodes CDR1 SQVTM and CDR2 ANQGSEA. CDR3 region: CSVEGAGYNEQFF. The CDR3 nucleotides are TGCAGCGTTGAAGGGGCGGGTTACAATGAGCAGTTCTTC.

The chain recombines TRBV5-1 with TRBJ2-3; D is possibly TRBD1 (6 bases). The CDR3 covers 18 residues. Trimming stripped 2 bases from V and 2 bases from J, with 21 bases between. Germline V gives CDR1 SGHRS, CDR2 YFSETQ. The CDR3 coding sequence is TGCGCCAGCAGCTTAACCCGGTCGACAGGATTCCCCACAGATACGCAGTATTTT. Protein: CASSLTRSTGFPTDTQYF.

V and J are TRBV18 and TRBJ2-3; 7 positions agree with TRBD1. Looked up from germline, CDR1 is KGHSH and CDR2 is LQKENI. Unmatched junction bases numbered 5, after V lost 6 bases and J lost 2 bases. This CDR3 spans 14 amino acids. CDR3: CASSPGQFTDTQYF. The CDR3, as DNA: TGTGCCAGCTCCCCGGGACAGTTCACAGATACGCAGTATTTT.